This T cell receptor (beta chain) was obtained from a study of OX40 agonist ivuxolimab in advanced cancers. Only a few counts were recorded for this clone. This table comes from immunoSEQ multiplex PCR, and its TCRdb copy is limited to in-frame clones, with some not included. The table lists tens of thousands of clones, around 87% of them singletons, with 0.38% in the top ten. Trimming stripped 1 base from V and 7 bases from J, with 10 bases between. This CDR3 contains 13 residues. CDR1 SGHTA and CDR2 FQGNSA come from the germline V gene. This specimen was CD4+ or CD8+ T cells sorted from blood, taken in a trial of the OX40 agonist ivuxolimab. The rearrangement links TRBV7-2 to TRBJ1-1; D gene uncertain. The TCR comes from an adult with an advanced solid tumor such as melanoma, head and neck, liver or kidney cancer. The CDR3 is CASSLGTVNEAFF. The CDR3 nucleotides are TGTGCCAGCAGCTTAGGCACAGTCAATGAAGCTTTCTTT. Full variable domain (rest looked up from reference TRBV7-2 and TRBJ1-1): GAGVSQSPSNKVTEKGKDVELRCDPISGHTALYWYRQSLGQGLEFLIYFQGNSAPDKSGLPSDRFSAERTGGSVSTLTIQRTQQEDSAVYLCASSLGTVNEAFFGQGTRLTVV.